Listed below are T cell receptor beta chains from one sample, sequenced in a study of cytomegalovirus exposure and HLA in healthy donors. The protocol was immunoSEQ multiplex PCR, while the TCRdb copy is restricted to in-frame clones and leaves out a portion. In the table there are tens of thousands of clones, roughly four fifths of which are singletons. The specimen was PBMCs. These receptors came from a man aged 30 to 45 in good health and CMV-seronegative. CDR3s include the opening cysteine and the closing phenylalanine or tryptophan. Each record gives: J gene, clone size, V gene, D gene, CDR3 length, CDR3 DNA, CDR3 protein. The D gene is left open where the match is weak. The size entry is marked missing in some rows and otherwise reads once, few, many or a size class.

TRBJ2-7,-,TRBV23-1,-,14,TGCGCCAGCAGCCGAGGACTGGATGACTACGAGCAGTACTTC,CASSRGLDDYEQYF
TRBJ2-1,-,TRBV28,TRBD2,15,TGTGCCAGCAGTTCCCCGTGGACTAGCGCGATTGAGCAGTTCTTC,CASSSPWTSAIEQFF
TRBJ2-7,few,TRBV5-6,TRBD1,14,TGTGCCAGCAGCACAACAGGGGGCTCGTACGAGCAGTACTTC,CASSTTGGSYEQYF
TRBJ1-1,few,TRBV6-1,-,13,TGTGCCAGCAGTACCAGGGAGAACACTGAAGCTTTCTTT,CASSTRENTEAFF
TRBJ2-7,-,TRBV25-1,TRBD1,15,TGTGCCAGCAGTGACGGGACAGGGGGCTCCTACGAGCAGTACTTC,CASSDGTGGSYEQYF
TRBJ2-2,-,TRBV5-4,-,14,TGTGCCAGCAGTCTAGATACGAACACCGGGGAGCTGTTTTTT,CASSLDTNTGELFF
TRBJ1-1,once,TRBV4-3,TRBD1,15,TGCGCCAGCAGCTTCACGACAGGGGGCAGGGCTGAAGCTTTCTTT,CASSFTTGGRAEAFF
TRBJ2-7,-,TRBV27,-,16,TGTGCCAGCAGGACCGAGACAGCCGGGTATACGAAAGAGCAGTACTTC,CASRTETAGYTKEQYF
TRBJ2-7,-,TRBV6-5,-,13,TGTGCCAGCAGTCCTACCGGGGTCTACGAGCAGTACTTC,CASSPTGVYEQYF
TRBJ2-3,-,TRBV9,-,15,TGTGCCAGCAGCGCAGGGGATGGGGGCACAGATACGCAGTATTTT,CASSAGDGGTDTQYF
TRBJ2-5,-,TRBV2,-,13,TGTGCCAGCAGTGGTCGTAGCCAAGAGACCCAGTACTTC,CASSGRSQETQYF
TRBJ2-7,-,TRBV18,-,13,TGTGCCAGCTCACTACTGGACAGAGACGAGCAGTACTTC,CASSLLDRDEQYF
TRBJ2-1,-,TRBV7-9,TRBD1,12,TGTGCCAGCAGACATACAGGGGATGAGCAGTTCTTC,CASRHTGDEQFF
TRBJ1-1,-,TRBV5-4,TRBD1,15,TGTGCCAGCAGCTCCCGACAGGGGGCGCCCACTGAAGCTTTCTTT,CASSSRQGAPTEAFF
TRBJ1-1,-,TRBV6-6,-,11,TGTGCCAGCAGATCCGTGACTGAAGCTTTCTTT,CASRSVTEAFF
TRBJ1-1,-,TRBV18,-,14,TGTGCCAGCTCAGACAAGACGGTTGACACTGAAGCTTTCTTT,CASSDKTVDTEAFF
TRBJ1-1,-,TRBV18,-,15,TGTGCCAGCTCACCCCCCGGGACTTCGGGCACTGAAGCTTTCTTT,CASSPPGTSGTEAFF
TRBJ2-1,once,TRBV15,TRBD1,14,TGTGCCACCAGCATACCCGGGACAGCAAATGAGCAGTTCTTC,CATSIPGTANEQFF
TRBJ2-1,-,TRBV10-2,TRBD2,17,TGCGCCAGCAGTCCCTCTCGGAGACTAGCGGGAGTATATGAGCAGTTCTTC,CASSPSRRLAGVYEQFF
TRBJ2-1,few,TRBV7-9,-,15,TGTGCCAGCAGCTTAGTACAGGGCGGAAGCAATGAGCAGTTCTTC,CASSLVQGGSNEQFF
TRBJ1-6,-,TRBV28,TRBD1,15,TGTGCCAGCAGTTTCCCTGGACAGGGAAGGTCACCCCTCCACTTT,CASSFPGQGRSPLHF
TRBJ2-2,-,TRBV5-4,TRBD1,15,TGTGCCAGCAGCTGGACAGGGGGCGACGCCGGGGAGCTGTTTTTT,CASSWTGGDAGELFF